The 4 T cell receptor beta chains in this list originate from one sample, sequenced in a study of cytomegalovirus exposure and HLA in healthy donors (dated by TCRdb to the late 2010s). The library was obtained by the immunoSEQ multiplex PCR assay. Not all clones reach the TCRdb copy of this immuneACCESS table, which keeps in-frame sequences only. Checked studies attribute under half of the gap to unresolved V genes and leave the rest unexplained. Across this sample there are 140,000 to 150,000 clones, with roughly 92% seen only once. The leading ten clones occupy 0.6% to 0.8% of the sample. The specimen sequenced was PBMCs. The receptors were sampled from a man aged 18 to 29 in good health and CMV-seronegative.

The rearrangement links TRBV7-9 to TRBJ1-2; D call uncertain. The germline V and J ends were trimmed by 4 bases and 0 bases, with 12 bases remaining between them. The CDR3 is 15 amino acids. CDR1 and CDR2 from the germline V gene are SEHNR and FQNEAQ (reference sequence). The CDR3: CASSSIRQANYGYTF. DNA for the CDR3: TGTGCCAGCAGCTCCATCAGACAAGCTAACTATGGCTACACCTTC.

The rearrangement joins TRBV2 to TRBJ2-3, with 7 bases that match TRBD1. CDR1 SNHLY and CDR2 FYNNEI come from the germline V gene. CDR3 length: 13 residues. With 5 bases clipped from V and 4 bases from J, the junction kept 3 bases outside the gene matches. The CDR3 region has the DNA TGTGCCAGCAGTCCCGGGACAGCAGATACGCAGTATTTT. Translating it yields CASSPGTADTQYF. Full variable domain (remainder filled in from reference TRBV2 and TRBJ2-3): EPEVTQTPSHQVTQMGQEVILRCVPISNHLYFYWYRQILGQKVEFLVSFYNNEISEKSEIFDDQFSVERPDGSNFTLKIRSTKLEDSAMYFCASSPGTADTQYFGPGTRLTVL.

This chain links TRBV6-1 with TRBJ1-4, with 8 bases fitting TRBD1. The CDR3 contains 15 residues. Germline trimming cut 6 bases from V and 8 bases from J; bases unmatched to any gene: 11. CDR1 and CDR2 (germline): MNHNS, SASEGT. CDR3 sequence (DNA): TGTGCCAGCAGATTAGCACAGGGGGGAGGAGAAAAACTGTTTTTT. Protein sequence: CASRLAQGGGEKLFF.

The rearrangement joins TRBV28 to TRBJ2-1; D is unclear. The CDR3 consists of 13 residues. Trimming took 5 bases from V and 6 from J, leaving 11 bases between them. Germline CDR1 reads MDHEN; CDR2 reads SYDVKM. CDR3 loop: CASSGQIPNEQFF. The CDR3 bases are TGTGCCAGCAGTGGCCAGATACCCAATGAGCAGTTCTTC.